Given below is one T cell receptor (beta chain) in context. What it binds is not known. Sequencing was performed with immunoSEQ multiplex PCR; in TCRdb, only in-frame clones are kept and a portion is missing. The sample lists about 170,000 clones, roughly 89% occurring once. The entry originates in a study of T cell responses to AZD1222 COVID-19 vaccine. The study, taken as a whole, reports: None of the repertoires were sampled until the peak T cell response had passed. It should be noted that donors were predominantly white British and more often female, and clonal diversity was possibly underestimated.

The V and J ends lost 4 bases and 6 bases, in that order; junction bases with no gene match: 10. CDR1 is SGHRS, CDR2 YFSETQ, per germline. The CDR3 contains 15 residues. The material sequenced was peripheral blood, taken on day 0 of AZD1222 vaccination. The origin of this receptor is an adult in good health. The V call is TRBV5-1, the J call TRBJ2-7, with TRBD1 matching 10 bases. The CDR3, as DNA: TGCGCCAGCAGCCTAGGGACAGGGGTCTCTCTCGAGCAGTACTTC. As protein: CASSLGTGVSLEQYF.